This paragraph covers one T cell receptor (beta chain) sequence. Its recognized antigen is unknown. Base qualities are missing; no much larger clone stands one base away. TCRbeta CDR3 regions were amplified from genomic DNA using the immunoSEQ Assay, a bias-controlled multiplex PCR. As for the original processing: The number of nucleated cells in each sample was estimated from the amplification of reference gene primers within the assay. To quantify the absolute abundance of each unique TCRbeta CDR3 rearrangement, sequence reads were collapsed and filtered. For each sample, productive Simpson clonality was calculated as the square root of Simpson's diversity index across productive rearrangements. TCRdb provides this immuneACCESS table in a form limited to in-frame rearrangements. Some clones are lacking; in checked studies, under half of them reflect an unresolved V gene, and why the rest are absent is not known. V and J calls and clone size are as listed in that table; D and trimming were resolved from the DNA. Across this sample there are tens of thousands of clones, with about nine tenths seen only once. The ten largest clones add up to around 10% of the sample.

Each collaborating institution followed its own protocols to collect whole blood in K2EDTA tubes. For TCRbeta analysis, collaborators shipped samples as frozen whole blood, isolated PBMCs, or DNA extracted from either of those sample types. The source of the sample is a study of blood T cell repertoires in COVID-19 (dated by TCRdb to 2020 to 2021). For the wider study: Samples covering the acute and convalescent phases of COVID-19 were provided by collaborators in the United States, Italy and Spain. The material from the prospective study consisted of cDNA or gDNA derived from T cells, B-cell-depleted T cells, or PBMCs. Deeply sampled blood TCRbeta repertoires from subjects exposed to, actively infected with, or recovered from COVID-19 were included in the dataset. The repertoires were released in a freely available public database meant as a resource for research on the immune response to SARS-CoV-2. Samples were obtained from the ongoing ImmuneRACE study (first 160 participants) and from approximately 1,200 subjects provided by 6 global collaborators. A de-identified subject ID, COVID-19 status, age in years and sex were almost always included in the sample metadata. Where available, HLA class I and class II types were obtained from metadata supplied by the sample provider rather than from assay-based typing. What the authors observed across the whole study: The quantity of clinical and demographic metadata differed by source and by participant and was supplied without curation.

Based on the germline V gene, the CDR1 and CDR2 sequences are SGHRS and YFSETQ. Germline trimming: 4 bases from V, 5 bases from J; junction bases outside gene matches: 6. The CDR3 contains 14 residues, cysteine and phenylalanine counted. Only CDR3 DNA is held: 42 bases, read in frame from base 1. This chain joins TRBV5-1 to TRBJ2-3, with 8 central nucleotides matching TRBD1. This sequence originates from a woman older than 75 with active or convalescent COVID-19. Material: peripheral blood. This receptor carries the CDR3 CASSPGQGEDTQYF. The DNA sequence reads TGCGCCAGCAGCCCCGGACAGGGTGAAGATACGCAGTATTTT.